The 5 T cell receptor beta chains presented below share a single source sample, sequenced in a study of blood T cell repertoires in COVID-19. Clones were sequenced by immunoSEQ multiplex PCR, and TCRdb holds only the in-frame ones, with some missing. The data show approximately 100,000 clones, with more than 85% seen just once and about 6.3% held by the top ten. The sequenced sample was peripheral blood. These receptors were taken from a human donor in a cohort sampled during active COVID-19.

V gene TRBV23-1 combines with J gene TRBJ2-1, with a weak D call TRBD1 (5 bases). TRBV23-1 is classed as an ORF, of uncertain function. CDR3 length equals 15 residues. Trimming took off 10 bases at V and 7 bases at J, with 23 bases between the two ends. CDR3 bases: TGCGCCAACGGAAATGCCGCAGGGTTGTCGAATGAGCAGTTCTTC. Its protein product is CANGNAAGLSNEQFF.

The rearrangement links TRBV29-1 to TRBJ2-7; 12 bases line up with TRBD2. The CDR3 loop spans 18 amino acids. Trimming took 3 bases from V and 2 from J; bases not matched to a gene: 14. Germline CDR1 reads SQVTM; CDR2 reads ANQGSEA. For the CDR3, the DNA is TGCAGCGTTGACGGACTAGCGGGGCCTATTAACGATCCCTACGAGCAGTACTTC. Its protein product is CSVDGLAGPINDPYEQYF.

The chain carries TRBV20-1 and TRBJ2-7; D not certain. This CDR3 has 15 amino acids. Germline V gene sequence: CDR1 DFQATT, CDR2 SNEGSKA (reference sequence). Trimming shortened V by 3 bases and J by 7 bases, and 22 bases separated the two germline ends. DNA of the CDR3: TGCAGTGCTAGTATTGACCAGCTGGGTGCGGCTGAGCAGTACTTC. Translated: CSASIDQLGAAEQYF.

J is TRBJ1-5 and V is TRBV19; TRBD1 might be the D (6 bases). Germline CDR1 and CDR2: LNHDA and SQIVND (reference sequence). This CDR3 has 13 amino acids. Trimming stripped 10 bases from V and 6 bases from J, with 16 bases between. The CDR3, as DNA: TGTGCCACAAAACAGGGAGTCCCTCAGCCCCAGCATTTT. Residues: CATKQGVPQPQHF.

V gene TRBV5-4 combines with J gene TRBJ1-5; D uncertain. In germline, CDR1 is SGHNT, CDR2 YYREEE (reference sequence). This CDR3 contains 13 residues. Between the trimmed V and J ends, which lost 4 bases and 7 bases, there was a span of 12 bases. CDR3 nucleotide sequence: TGTGCCAGCAGCGAACTCCCTGAACAGCCCCAGCATTTT. Its translation is CASSELPEQPQHF. Looking up the rest from reference TRBV5-4 and TRBJ1-5 gives the full variable domain: ETGVTQSPTHLIKTRGQQVTLRCSSQSGHNTVSWYQQALGQGPQFIFQYYREEENGRGNFPPRFSGLQFPNYSSELNVNALELDDSALYLCASSELPEQPQHFGDGTRLSIL.